The source of this T cell receptor beta chain is a study of T cells in Graves' hyperthyroidism and ophthalmopathy. The V and J ends lost 1 base and 5 bases respectively, with 12 bases between them. The CDR3 runs to 13 residues. The germline V gene encodes CDR1 GTSNPN and CDR2 SVGIG (reference sequence). General study results and limits: Expanded thyroid clonotypes (above 0.001) were mostly also found in blood.

TCR beta CDR3 regions were amplified from RNA. TCR CDR3 regions were first amplified by RT-PCR with HTBI primers. Each CDR3 protein gets one entry after TCRdb re-called the multiplex PCR reads with MiXCR. The sample comprises roughly 300,000 distinct CDR3 sequences, less than 30% of which are singletons, and over 25% rests with the top ten. Worth noting for this clonotype: Its antigen is undetermined.

This rearrangement joins TRBV30 to TRBJ2-7, with D possibly being TRBD2 (5 bases). Sequenced sample: blood. This clonotype was sampled from a man in his forties with Graves' hyperthyroidism that later progressed to Graves' ophthalmopathy. The CDR3, as DNA: TGTGCCTGGAGTGCCAGGACTCTCAACGAGCAGTACTTC. It is translated as CAWSARTLNEQYF.